Here is one T cell receptor (beta chain) with its context. Its antigen is currently unknown. The data were obtained in a study of cytomegalovirus exposure and HLA in healthy donors. CDR1 is ENHRY, CDR2 SYGVKD, per germline. Trimming cost V 3 bases and J 10 bases, with 10 bases left between them. CDR3 length: 13 amino acids. Regarding the study as a whole: The records held CMV serostatus as the only immune exposure information. Previously analyzed data showed that most TCR beta V segments were productive at a frequency of about 87% or about 30%.

Use of 60 Vbeta and 13 Jbeta primers characterized the PCR. The table came from immunoSEQ multiplex PCR; TCRdb's copy has only in-frame clones and leaves some out. Of around 150,000 clones in the sample, about 75% were seen once. Sequenced material: PBMCs. The TCR comes from a woman in her 30s in good health and CMV-seronegative. J is TRBJ1-6 and V is TRBV10-3, with D perhaps matching TRBD1 (6 bases). CDR3 loop: CAISDRGWSPLHF. The CDR3 DNA follows: TGTGCCATCAGTGACAGGGGATGGTCACCCCTCCACTTT.